This is a list of T cell receptor beta chains from one sample in a study of CD8+CD57+ T cells in acquired aplastic anemia. In TCRdb, the reads were re-called with MiXCR into one record per CDR3 protein. The sample lists roughly 61,000 distinct CDR3 sequences; roughly three fifths were seen once. The material sequenced was sorted CD4+, CD8+, or CD8+CD57+ T cells (not recorded which) from PBMCs. These receptors all stem from a human donor with aplastic anemia. The CDR3 runs from the conserved cysteine through the conserved F or W. Fields, in order: CDR3 protein, V gene.

CASSTPGVSSNEQFF,TRBV27
CASSSHDRAGVRTEAFF,TRBV7-9
CASSPRDRGRQYF,TRBV10-3
CASSGIGQDRSYEQYF,TRBV2
CATSRVEGYTEAFF,TRBV15
CASSLRGTGSDTQYF,TRBV27
CASSSEGGPGTEAFF,TRBV7-9
CSVVGRGRNEQYF,TRBV20-1
CASYRGATEAFF,TRBV19
CASSLELGVGSGANVLTF,TRBV7-9
CATSAGTGGDEQYF,TRBV24-1
CASSLQGAHTEAFF,TRBV7-2
CAISDRNQPQHF,TRBV10-3
CSATRPHRASKSLHF,TRBV20-1
CSAQLTGGGNQPQHF,TRBV20-1
CATRPGRQHYGYTF,TRBV15
CSVGQGSFRDEQYF,TRBV29-1
CAISERSLYGYTF,TRBV10-3
CASSLGHNYGYTF,TRBV27
CASNDGLVADTQYF,TRBV19
CASSPGTGEYNSPLHF,TRBV6-1
CASSAGAPNYGYTF,TRBV2
CASSRAGERQYF,TRBV9
CASSGQGSNQPQHF,TRBV25-1
CATSRGGRAANYGYTF,TRBV15
CASSQGLAGGNSYEQYF,TRBV4-2
CASSQTAGNSPLHF,TRBV2
CASSLLGEQFF,TRBV7-9
CATSRGGQANTGELFF,TRBV15
CASSQEWTGVHEQYF,TRBV6-1
CASSLRDTGVYEQYF,TRBV7-9
CSARDRRGLIPGELFF,TRBV20-1
CASSLASRYTEAFF,TRBV27
CASSEETSTDTQYF,TRBV10-2
CSAYASGGGEDTQYF,TRBV20-1
CASSLAGTRYNEQFF,TRBV5-4
CASSHTGTGDNNEQFF,TRBV10-1
CANTDTEAFF,TRBV7-9
CASRRLAGGDNEQFF,TRBV19
CSASESGQSYGYTF,TRBV20-1
CASRGWQGSTDTQYF,TRBV2
CATSKTSGTGYDEQYF,TRBV15
CASSYPTRGYEQYF,TRBV6-6
CATSRDTGSYEQYF,TRBV15
CASSKGLQETQYF,TRBV2
CASSLGQGGNSPLHF,TRBV4-1
CASSYRKGSNYGYTF,TRBV6-5
CASSPFVGSGTDEQYF,TRBV27
CASKGQGNIQYF,TRBV9
CASGLAGRSYEQYF,TRBV2
CASSLGGTGESYEQYF,TRBV11-1
CASSGYRGGYEQYF,TRBV25-1
CASLSGYNSPLHF,TRBV27
CASSVSVPPYNEQFF,TRBV9
CASSGNEQFF,TRBV9
CASSASVGVTVNEKLFF,TRBV7-9